A selection of T cell receptor beta chains follows, all from one sample in a study of blood T cells in healthy people across ages. TCRdb used MiXCR to reprocess the 5' RACE reads, holding one entry per CDR3 protein. The repertoire has fewer than 750,000 distinct CDR3 sequences, 52% of them found once; the top ten carry roughly 13%. The sequencing sample was made of blood. Receptors were obtained from a woman at least 80 years old in good health. Each CDR3 is given with its conserved first and last residue. Each record gives: V gene, clone size, D gene, J gene, CDR3 protein, CDR3 DNA. A D gene is named only where the DNA matches it firmly. Some rows mark clone size as missing; the rest say once, few, many or name a class of expanded clone.

TRBV24-1,NA,NA,TRBJ2-7,CATSDSVAYEQYF,TGTGCCACCAGTGATTCCGTGGCCTACGAGCAGTACTTC
TRBV20-1,NA,TRBD2,TRBJ2-3,CSATLAGGRTDTQYF,TGCAGTGCCACGTTAGCGGGGGGGCGAACAGATACGCAGTATTTT
TRBV2,NA,NA,TRBJ2-3,CASTKRGDGSVDTQYF,TGTGCCAGCACCAAAAGGGGGGACGGAAGCGTAGATACGCAGTATTTT
TRBV7-8,many,NA,TRBJ1-2,CASSHTGPYGYTF,TGTGCCAGCAGCCACACAGGACCCTATGGCTACACCTTC
TRBV15,few,NA,TRBJ2-2,CATSRDTRGGELFF,TGTGCCACCAGCAGAGATACCAGGGGCGGGGAGCTGTTTTTT
TRBV27,NA,NA,TRBJ1-5,CASSLASEGGQPQHF,TGTGCCAGCAGTTTAGCGTCGGAGGGCGGACAGCCCCAGCATTTT
TRBV27,NA,NA,TRBJ2-7,CASRQDSTYEQYF,TGTGCCAGTCGCCAGGACAGCACCTACGAGCAGTACTTC
TRBV6-5,many,NA,TRBJ2-1,CASSKQGSYNEQFF,TGTGCCAGCAGTAAACAGGGCTCCTACAATGAGCAGTTCTTC
TRBV20-1,NA,TRBD1,TRBJ2-1,CSARDLTGVIEEQFF,TGCAGTGCTAGGGATTTAACAGGGGTAATAGAGGAGCAGTTCTTC
TRBV10-3,NA,NA,TRBJ2-7,CAISESNETPTRQYF,TGTGCCATCAGTGAGTCTAATGAGACGCCGACACGGCAGTACTTC
TRBV4-3,once,TRBD2,TRBJ2-3,CASSQQGTSGSADTQYF,TGCGCCAGCAGCCAACAAGGGACTAGCGGGAGCGCAGATACGCAGTATTTT
TRBV20-1,many,NA,TRBJ1-1,CSARGSSGTPEAFF,TGCAGTGCTAGAGGAAGTTCCGGGACACCTGAAGCTTTCTTT
TRBV28,NA,TRBD1,TRBJ2-1,CASSRVGQVVDEQFF,TGTGCCAGCAGTCGTGTAGGACAGGTGGTCGATGAGCAGTTCTTC
TRBV2,few,NA,TRBJ2-3,CATGYTDTQYF,TGTGCCACAGGATACACAGATACGCAGTATTTT
TRBV7-9,NA,NA,TRBJ1-1,CASTTRSGNTEAFF,TGTGCCAGCACCACGAGGAGCGGAAACACTGAAGCTTTCTTT
TRBV7-3,many,NA,TRBJ2-1,CASSLMGSSYNEQFF,TGTGCCAGCAGCTTAATGGGTAGCTCCTACAATGAGCAGTTCTTC
TRBV28,many,TRBD2,TRBJ2-1,CASTRLAGDNEQFF,TGTGCCAGCACCCGACTAGCGGGAGACAATGAGCAGTTCTTC
TRBV7-9,few,NA,TRBJ2-3,CAMRPKRATDTQYF,TGTGCCATGCGGCCGAAACGGGCTACAGATACGCAGTATTTT
TRBV29-1,NA,TRBD1,TRBJ1-2,CSARKQGDYGYTF,TGCAGCGCCAGAAAACAGGGGGACTATGGCTACACCTTC
TRBV7-2,few,NA,TRBJ1-5,CASSLVATDQPQHF,TGTGCCAGCAGCTTAGTCGCCACTGATCAGCCCCAGCATTTT
TRBV7-2,NA,TRBD2,TRBJ2-7,CASNPSGSKYEQYF,TGTGCCAGCAACCCTAGCGGGAGCAAATACGAGCAGTACTTC
TRBV9,many,TRBD2,TRBJ2-3,CASSVLAGAPTDTQYF,TGTGCCAGCAGCGTCCTAGCGGGGGCCCCCACAGATACGCAGTATTTT
TRBV5-1,many,TRBD1,TRBJ1-6,CASRQGAKTPLHF,TGCGCCAGCAGACAGGGGGCGAAAACACCCCTCCACTTT
TRBV29-1,NA,NA,TRBJ2-1,CSVMSPSHNEQFF,TGCAGCGTGATGAGCCCGAGTCACAATGAGCAGTTCTTC
TRBV7-2,many,TRBD1,TRBJ2-7,CASSLDRGWSQYF,TGTGCCAGCAGCTTGGACAGGGGATGGAGCCAGTACTTC
TRBV18,many,TRBD2,TRBJ2-7,CASSPTTSTYEQYF,TGTGCCAGCTCACCGACGACTAGCACCTACGAGCAGTACTTC
TRBV28,many,NA,TRBJ2-1,CASSLRGGDYNEQFF,TGTGCCAGCAGTTTACGGGGCGGAGACTACAATGAGCAGTTCTTC
TRBV27,NA,NA,TRBJ1-6,CASTTPGRGGSYNSPLHF,TGTGCCAGCACCACCCCGGGGAGGGGGGGGAGCTATAATTCACCCCTCCACTTT
TRBV7-8,NA,TRBD2,TRBJ2-3,CASSLASGLAGGRNTDTQYF,TGTGCCAGCAGCTTAGCCTCGGGTCTAGCGGGGGGTCGGAACACAGATACGCAGTATTTT
TRBV6-2/TRBV6-3,few,NA,TRBJ2-5,CATRRGADPETQYF,TGTGCCACTAGGAGGGGTGCCGACCCGGAGACCCAGTACTTC
TRBV24-1,NA,TRBD2,TRBJ2-1,CATSDPGTSVGRQFF,TGTGCCACCAGTGATCCCGGGACTAGCGTTGGGCGGCAGTTCTTC
TRBV4-2,NA,NA,TRBJ1-1,CASSHSEFRTIMGAFF,TGTGCCAGCAGCCATTCAGAATTCCGTACCATAATGGGAGCTTTCTTT
TRBV5-1,many,NA,TRBJ2-3,CASSFSLGEGVTDTQYF,TGCGCCAGCAGCTTTTCCCTGGGAGAAGGAGTCACAGATACGCAGTATTTT
TRBV10-3,many,NA,TRBJ2-3,CAISTLEVQRGTQYF,TGTGCCATCAGTACGCTTGAGGTACAGAGGGGAACGCAGTATTTT
TRBV3-1,many,NA,TRBJ2-7,CASSQASAGSYEQYF,TGTGCCAGCAGCCAAGCAAGTGCAGGGTCCTACGAGCAGTACTTC
TRBV4-2,NA,NA,TRBJ2-3,CASSQDRGASATDTQYF,TGTGCCAGCAGCCAAGATCGGGGGGCATCGGCCACAGATACGCAGTATTTT
TRBV27,NA,NA,TRBJ1-1,CASSQDIGPNTEAFF,TGTGCCAGCAGTCAAGACATAGGACCGAACACTGAAGCTTTCTTT
TRBV7-9,NA,NA,TRBJ2-3,CASSSVGGERADTQYF,TGTGCCAGCAGCTCAGTGGGGGGAGAAAGGGCAGATACGCAGTATTTT
TRBV25-1,NA,NA,TRBJ1-1,CASGASRTEAFF,TGTGCCAGCGGGGCCTCGAGAACTGAAGCTTTCTTT
TRBV10-3,NA,NA,TRBJ2-7,CAISGVGSYEQYF,TGTGCCATCAGTGGGGTGGGGTCCTACGAGCAGTACTTC
TRBV20-1,NA,NA,TRBJ2-3,CSARVRQSADTQYF,TGCAGTGCTAGAGTCCGCCAAAGTGCAGATACGCAGTATTTT
TRBV5-1,few,TRBD2,TRBJ2-3,CASSPSKRESTDTQYF,TGCGCCAGCAGCCCATCCAAGCGGGAAAGCACAGATACGCAGTATTTT
TRBV7-2,many,NA,TRBJ2-3,CASSLSHSTDTQYF,TGTGCCAGCAGCTTAAGTCATAGCACAGATACGCAGTATTTT
TRBV5-1,many,TRBD2,TRBJ2-1,CASSLATSGGYNEQFF,TGCGCCAGCAGCTTGGCCACTAGCGGGGGATACAATGAGCAGTTCTTC
TRBV4-2,NA,NA,TRBJ2-5,CASSLWPKETQYF,TGTGCCAGCAGCCTTTGGCCCAAAGAGACCCAGTACTTC
TRBV5-6,NA,TRBD2,TRBJ2-7,CASSRIPTSGYYEQYF,TGTGCCAGCAGCCGTATACCGACTAGCGGTTACTACGAGCAGTACTTC
TRBV10-3,many,NA,TRBJ2-7,CAISGTPSSYEQYF,TGTGCCATCTCCGGGACACCGAGCTCCTACGAGCAGTACTTC
TRBV9,NA,NA,TRBJ1-2,CASSGYKEGVTYGYTF,TGTGCCAGCAGTGGATACAAGGAGGGGGTTACCTATGGCTACACCTTC